This record concerns one T cell receptor (beta chain) sequence. This specimen comes from a study of T cells in Graves' hyperthyroidism and ophthalmopathy. V was shortened by 8 bases and J by 2 bases, with 13 bases between the two germline ends. This CDR3 spans 13 amino acids. Uncontrolled infections, other autoimmune diseases, pregnancy or lactation led to exclusion of patients. There were TCR beta CDR3 regions amplified from RNA transcripts. Primed by the HTBI set, a first-round RT-PCR was run on the TCR CDR3. TCRdb re-analysed the multiplex PCR reads in MiXCR, keeping a single row per CDR3 protein. The sample includes some 340,000 distinct CDR3 sequences, roughly 13% of them seen just once.

The chain carries TRBV5-7 and TRBJ2-5; D gene uncertain. TRBV5-7 is flagged as an ORF with uncertain function. Sequencing was done on a sample of blood. This clonotype was obtained from a middle-aged woman with Graves' ophthalmopathy. CDR3 in amino acids: CARPRRGQETQYF. The DNA for the CDR3 is TGTGCCAGACCCAGGCGTGGTCAAGAGACCCAGTACTTC.